The 10 T cell receptor beta chains in this list originate from one sample, sequenced in a study of cytomegalovirus exposure and HLA in healthy donors. Profiled with immunoSEQ multiplex PCR; TCRdb holds only in-frame clones, not every one. The table records 120,000 to 150,000 clones, 88% of them present only once. Sequencing was performed on PBMCs. The receptors here all came from a woman in her late teens or twenties in good health and CMV-seropositive.

This rearrangement joins TRBV7-8 to TRBJ2-1; a weak D match, TRBD1 (5 bases). Germline assignment: CDR1 SGHVS and CDR2 FQNEAQ. This CDR3 spans 17 amino acids. V was clipped by 3 bases and J by 5 bases, with 20 bases between them. The CDR3 is CASSFSPPQRGDNEQFF. The DNA for the CDR3 is TGTGCCAGCAGCTTTAGCCCGCCTCAAAGGGGTGACAATGAGCAGTTCTTC.

This clone was counted once. The chain combines TRBV11-2 with TRBJ1-1; the match to TRBD1 covers 8 bases. This CDR3 has 15 amino acids. Unmatched junction bases numbered 4, after V lost 4 bases and J lost 0 bases. From germline, CDR1 is SGHAT and CDR2 FQNNGV. CDR3 bases: TGTGCCAGCAGCTCCAGGGGGCAGATGAACACTGAAGCTTTCTTT. Residues: CASSSRGQMNTEAFF.

This clone was seen only a few times. The chain employs TRBV7-3 and TRBJ1-6; D remains ambiguous. Germline CDR1 and CDR2: SGHTA and FQGTGA. This CDR3 is built from 13 residues. Between the trimmed V and J ends, which lost 4 bases and 10 bases, there was a span of 11 bases. For the CDR3, the DNA is TGTGCCAGCAGCTCCACCGGCGGGTCACCCCTCCACTTT. Residues: CASSSTGGSPLHF.

This sequence joins TRBV6-6 and TRBJ2-1; possibly TRBD1 for D (6 bases). CDR1 is MNHNY and CDR2 is SVGAGI in the germline V gene (reference sequence). Trimming shortened V by 2 bases and J by 7 bases, and 15 bases separated the two germline ends. This CDR3 is built from 15 residues. CDR3 coding DNA: TGTGCCAGCAGTTACGAGTGGGGGCATCTAAATGAGCAGTTCTTC. Protein sequence: CASSYEWGHLNEQFF.

The chain uses TRBV30 and TRBJ2-5, with 12 bases matching TRBD2. V lost 0 bases, J lost 5 bases, and 10 bases stayed unmatched. Per the germline V gene, CDR1 is GTSNPN and CDR2 is SVGIG (reference sequence). CDR3 length equals 17 residues. Here the CDR3 reads CAWSVTLAGGQPETQYF. The DNA of the CDR3 is TGTGCCTGGAGTGTTACGCTAGCGGGGGGGCAGCCGGAGACCCAGTACTTC.

The chain joins TRBV6-5 to TRBJ2-3; 9 bases agree with TRBD1. Per the germline V gene, CDR1 is MNHEY and CDR2 is SVGAGI. J gave up 3 bases and V 6 bases, and 4 bases lay outside the gene matches. The CDR3 contains 14 residues. CDR3 sequence: CASRTGGWTDTQYF. The CDR3 nucleotides are TGTGCCAGCAGAACAGGGGGCTGGACAGATACGCAGTATTTT.

The genes are TRBV2 and TRBJ1-1; D is unresolved. Per germline, CDR1 SNHLY and CDR2 FYNNEI. Trimming removed 3 bases from V and 6 bases from J, with 14 bases in between. The CDR3 is 14 residues long. The DNA for the CDR3 is TGTGCCAGCAGTGAGACTGACCTATTGGCTGAAGCTTTCTTT. It encodes CASSETDLLAEAFF.

This sequence joins TRBV30 and TRBJ1-6, with 7 bases lining up with TRBD1. Germline-derived CDR1 and CDR2 are GTSNPN and SVGIG (reference sequence). This CDR3 comprises 16 residues. V was clipped by 3 bases and J by 7 bases; unmatched bases: 12. CDR3: CAWSRDYRGSNSPLHF. In nucleotides, the CDR3 is TGTGCCTGGAGCCGCGATTACAGGGGATCAAATTCACCCCTCCACTTT.

This clone was detected once. The J gene is TRBJ2-7, the V gene TRBV19, with 8 bases identical to TRBD2. Looked up from germline, CDR1 is LNHDA and CDR2 is SQIVND (reference sequence). The V and J ends lost 6 bases and 6 bases, in that order; junction bases with no gene match: 7. The CDR3 contains 13 residues. CDR3 nucleotide sequence: TGTGCCAGTAGGAGGACGGGGGGGGTCGAGCAGTACTTC. It specifies CASRRTGGVEQYF.

The chain employs TRBV23-1 and TRBJ1-2; no clear D. TRBV23-1 is an ORF; its function is uncertain. V lost 2 bases and J lost 1, with 17 bases in between. The CDR3 consists of 17 residues. The CDR3 nucleotides read TGCGCCAGCAGTCAACCTCAGAAGGTGAGGAGTAACTATGGCTACACCTTC. This encodes CASSQPQKVRSNYGYTF.